These 12 T cell receptor beta chains share one sample of origin, sequenced in a study of CD8+ T cells in alopecia areata. The sample's treatment: oral pan-JAK inhibitor, 5-10 mg twice daily. Sequencing relied on a cDNA template that was reverse transcribed from extracted RNA. Here immunoSEQ multiplex PCR was the method, and the copy in TCRdb shows in-frame clones only, minus some. The sample lists about 120,000 clones; less than 60% were seen once. The source was CD4+ T cells sorted from blood, collected at week 24, from a patient treated with tofacitinib. The receptors here all came from a human donor with alopecia areata.

A word on this clone: The sample contains more than one DNA sequence encoding this CDR3. The chain combines TRBV29-1 with TRBJ2-1, with TRBD1 identical over 10 bases. Germline trimming cut 7 bases from V and 6 bases from J; bases unmatched to any gene: 3. The CDR3 length is 12 residues. CDR1 and CDR2 (germline): SQVTM, ANQGSEA. The CDR3 bases are TGCAGCGCCGGACAGGGGGTCAATGAGCAGTTCTTC. Encoded protein: CSAGQGVNEQFF.

V and J are TRBV15 and TRBJ2-5; D might be TRBD1 (5 bases). The ends were cut back, 5 bases at V and 5 bases at J, with 12 bases in the middle. This CDR3 is 13 amino acids long. Germline lookup yields CDR1 LNHNV and CDR2 YYDKDF (reference sequence). CDR3 sequence: CATSLDSGETQYF. CDR3 DNA sequence: TGTGCCACCAGCCTCGACAGTGGTGAGACCCAGTACTTC.

In nucleotides, the CDR3 is TGTGCCGCAAGTGAGGGTGCATCCTACGAGCAGTACTTC. Amino acid sequence: CAASEGASYEQYF. This chain links TRBV10-3 with TRBJ2-5; D perhaps matches TRBD2 (5 bases). The J call is uncertain, as TRBJ2-7 better fits the DNA end. The CDR3 is 13 amino acids. Germline V gene lookup returns CDR1 ENHRY and CDR2 SYGVKD.

The chain is built from TRBV30 and TRBJ1-1, with D unresolved. V was shortened by 5 bases and J by 1 base, with 8 bases between the two germline ends. The CDR3 sequence is 12 residues long. Looked up from germline, CDR1 is GTSNPN and CDR2 is SVGIG (reference sequence). CDR3 nucleotides: TGTGCCTGGGGTGGTCCGAACACTGAAGCTTTCTTT. Its protein product is CAWGGPNTEAFF.

This clone has more than one count but fewer than ten. The V call is TRBV7-2, the J call TRBJ1-5; tentative D call: TRBD1 (5 bases). Looked up from germline, CDR1 is SGHTA and CDR2 is FQGNSA. The CDR3 covers 14 residues. Trimming stripped 0 bases from V and 5 bases from J, with 8 bases between. The CDR3 loop reads CASSLAGGHQPQHF. The CDR3 DNA sequence: TGTGCCAGCAGCTTAGCGGGGGGACATCAGCCCCAGCATTTT.

The V gene is TRBV12-5, the J gene TRBJ1-5, with D hard to call. V lost 7 bases and J 1 base, leaving 8 bases between the germline ends. Germline V gives CDR1 LGHNT, CDR2 FRNRAP. The CDR3 totals 13 residues. This CDR3 reads CASAGESNQPQHF. The CDR3 DNA reads as TGTGCTAGTGCCGGGGAGAGCAATCAGCCCCAGCATTTT.

The chain uses TRBV2 and TRBJ1-1; D remains ambiguous. CDR3 size: 12 residues. V lost 3 bases, J lost 1 base, and 3 bases lay in between. Germline V CDR1 and CDR2: SNHLY, FYNNEI. Here the CDR3 DNA reads TGTGCCAGCAGTGATGCGAACACTGAAGCTTTCTTT. This encodes CASSDANTEAFF.

This clone was seen a few times. V gene TRBV30 combines with J gene TRBJ2-6, with D tentatively TRBD2 (5 bases). This CDR3 region has 18 residues. Germline CDR1 GTSNPN, CDR2 SVGIG (reference sequence). V shed 8 bases and J shed 4 bases, with 27 bases lying between them. CDR3 in amino acids: CATPSSGRGLRGANVLTF. Here the CDR3 DNA reads TGTGCCACCCCCTCGAGCGGTAGAGGTCTGAGGGGGGCCAACGTCCTGACTTTC.

Concerning this clone: The conserved closing phenylalanine or tryptophan is absent in this CDR3, likely reflecting a read error. The DNA is left out, because the CDR3 cannot be placed on it with certainty; the CDR3 is given as TCRdb lists it. The V call is TRBV5-1, the J call TRBJ2-7. 9 amino acids form the CDR3, both terminal residues included. Looked up from germline, CDR1 is SGHRS and CDR2 is YFSETQ. The CDR3 sequence is CASSWKKRP.

This sequence joins TRBV11-1 and TRBJ1-1; maybe TRBD1 (6 bases). The length of the CDR3 is 14 residues. Trimming stripped 5 bases from V and 0 bases from J, with 10 bases between. Looked up from germline, CDR1 is SGHAT and CDR2 is FQDESV (reference sequence). The CDR3 loop reads CASSRGGMNTEAFF. In DNA, the CDR3 is TGTGCCAGCAGCCGAGGGGGAATGAACACTGAAGCTTTCTTT.

The rearrangement uses TRBV6-5 and TRBJ2-7; 8 bases match TRBD1. The CDR3 is made up of 15 amino acids. Per the germline V gene, CDR1 is MNHEY and CDR2 is SVGAGI. Trimming at V came to 5 bases and at J to 1 base, leaving 7 bases not matched to a gene. The CDR3 reads CASSRGQGSSYEQYF. The CDR3 region has the DNA TGTGCCAGCAGTCGTGGACAGGGTTCATCCTACGAGCAGTACTTC.

The table lists this clone with a few counts. The V gene is TRBV23-1, the J gene TRBJ1-1; a weak D match, TRBD1 (6 bases). TRBV23-1 is filed as an ORF, its function uncertain. V was cut by 0 bases and J by 7 bases, with 15 bases left in between. The CDR3 spans 15 residues. CDR3 loop: CASSQSKGEGDEAFF. CDR3 bases: TGCGCCAGCAGTCAATCAAAGGGGGAAGGGGATGAAGCTTTCTTT.